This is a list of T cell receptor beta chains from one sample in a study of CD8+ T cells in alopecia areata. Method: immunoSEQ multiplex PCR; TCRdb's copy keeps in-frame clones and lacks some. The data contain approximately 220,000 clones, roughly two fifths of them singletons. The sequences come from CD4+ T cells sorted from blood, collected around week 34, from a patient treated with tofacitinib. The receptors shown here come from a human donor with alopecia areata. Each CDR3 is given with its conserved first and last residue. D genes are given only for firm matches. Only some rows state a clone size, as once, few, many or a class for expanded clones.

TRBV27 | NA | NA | CASSLRGLNQPQHF
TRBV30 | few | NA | CAWSLGEQYF
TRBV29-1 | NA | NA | CSVTDNSYEQYF
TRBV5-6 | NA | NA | CASSLYTEAFF
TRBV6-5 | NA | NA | CASSYGAGGGTDTQYF
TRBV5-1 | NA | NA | CASSLGQHTDTQYF
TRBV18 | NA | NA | CASSPKTGSSGNTIYF
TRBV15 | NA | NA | CATSRNDGGNQPQHF
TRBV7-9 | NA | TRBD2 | CASSLRRGGRAGNTGELFF
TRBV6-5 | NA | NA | CASSRDNEKLFF
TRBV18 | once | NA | CASSRGASTDTQYF
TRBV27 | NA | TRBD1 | CASSRQGAGYGYTF